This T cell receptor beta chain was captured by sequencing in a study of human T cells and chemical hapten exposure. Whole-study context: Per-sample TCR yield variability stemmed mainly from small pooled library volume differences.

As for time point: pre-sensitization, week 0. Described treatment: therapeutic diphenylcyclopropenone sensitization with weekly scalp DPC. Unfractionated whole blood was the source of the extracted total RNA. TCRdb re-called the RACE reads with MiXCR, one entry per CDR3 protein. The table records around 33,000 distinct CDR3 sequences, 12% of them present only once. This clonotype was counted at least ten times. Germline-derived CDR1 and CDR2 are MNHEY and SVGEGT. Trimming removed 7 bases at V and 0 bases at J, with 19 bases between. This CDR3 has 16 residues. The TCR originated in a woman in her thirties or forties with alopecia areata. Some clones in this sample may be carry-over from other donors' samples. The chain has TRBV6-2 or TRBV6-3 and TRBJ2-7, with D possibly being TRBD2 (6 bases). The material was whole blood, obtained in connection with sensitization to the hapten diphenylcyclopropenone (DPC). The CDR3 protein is CASTAGSSGHSYEQYF. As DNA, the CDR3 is TGTGCCAGCACCGCGGGGAGTTCCGGACACTCCTACGAGCAGTACTTC.